This TCR beta chain was identified in a study of shared clonotypes between healthy human individuals (dated by TCRdb to 2019 to 2021). Regarding the research as a whole: The cohort included three men and a couple of women between 18 and 49 years of age. For each donor, three plates each were used for CD4 naive and CD4 memory, two plates were used for CD8 naive, and one plate was used for CD8 memory. To estimate repertoire size and how much clonotype sharing occurs between individuals, the study deeply sequenced the blood TCR repertoires of several healthy adults. To increase sequencing depth and limit assay-specific biases, TCR repertoire library preparation and sequencing were carried out by different laboratories using diverse techniques. Leukapheresis yielded between about 0.85 and 10 billion PBMCs per donor.

Healthy HIV-negative adults with no recently reported acute infections or vaccinations were included as donors. Every donor was a Caucasian adult living in Nashville, Tennessee, USA. CD4+ T cells were enriched by magnetic negative selection; naive cells were then positively selected on CD45RA, and the negative fraction formed the memory subset. Blood was obtained by leukapheresis, after which PBMCs were separated by Ficoll-Histopaque density gradient centrifugation and cryopreserved in liquid nitrogen vapor phase. Purity and quantity of every magnetically sorted T cell population were checked by analytical flow cytometry. From each sorted fraction, genomic DNA was isolated and quantified by UV absorbance on a Nanodrop 2000c. The germline V gene supplies CDR1 MGHDK and CDR2 SYGVNS. The CDR3 starts with the cysteine, ends with the phenylalanine, and has 14 residues. Only the CDR3 DNA is retained, 42 bases long and in frame from the first base. V loses 3 bases at its end and J loses 6 bases; junction bases beyond the gene matches: 2.

TCR CDR3 regions were amplified from genomic DNA by multiplex PCR using the deep immunoSEQ assay. Extracted genomic DNA from each cell subset was distributed evenly across all wells of several immunoSEQ 96-well plates, and each plate was treated as a replicate. For sorted subsets, each replicate PCR was loaded with 200 ng genomic DNA, equivalent to about 33,000 T cell genomes. Purified libraries were quantified with a Qubit 3.0 fluorometer, sized on a Bioanalyzer 2100, and re-quantified with the KAPA Library Quantification kit. Every immunoSEQ 96-well plate was sequenced on a dedicated single-read 150-cycle Illumina NextSeq 550 flow cell. In the paper's pipeline: Because only junctional sequences without quality scores were contained in the immunoSEQ output, filtering matching that applied to full-length reads could not be performed. To assign V/J genes and CDR3, sequences were annotated using PyIR, a Python wrapper for IgBLAST v1.9, with IMGT germline references. Reads were filtered out if the reads had weak V/J assignments (E-value above 1e-6), no CDR3, stop codons, out-of-frame junctions, or ambiguous translated residues. V3J clonotypes were defined as sequences sharing an identical inferred V gene, J gene, and CDR3 amino acid sequence. Percentage overlap between repertoires was calculated by dividing the number of shared unique clonotypes by the size of the smaller repertoire. RTK rarefaction, the Chao1 estimator, and Recon v2.1 estimates of unobserved clonotypes were used to assess repertoire richness. OLGA was used to compute generation probabilities for all TCRbeta clonotypes that the gDNA method yielded from a handful of donors. TCRdb holds this immuneACCESS table with in-frame rearrangements only. Some clones are missing; in checked studies, unresolved V genes explain under half, and the rest has no known cause. D and trimming were read from the DNA, whereas the V and J calls and clone size are those reported in that table. For this sample the table gives just under 350,000 clones, of which around 67% were detected only once. The ten largest clones capture 8.5% to 12% of the sample.

Concerning this clone: Its antigen target is currently unknown. Per-base qualities were not stored, and no clone one base away is much larger.

Overall study results and their limits: Sharing across a few donors was observed for around 5% of naive CD4, less than 4% of naive CD8, about 2.3% of memory CD4, and around 0.44% of memory CD8 clonotypes. Higher generation probabilities were observed for clonotypes shared by all four sorted-subset donors than for non-shared clonotypes. Larger estimated clonotype richness was generally found for naive subsets than for memory subsets. Sampling was limited to blood, and TCR repertoires in tissue likely differ from TCR repertoires in blood. The genetic and exposure-history diversity represented was limited by the small number of donors. Even with the large sequencing depth, rarefaction of the sorted-subset datasets indicated that sequencing was incomplete. Pairwise subsampling indicated that sequencing depth was expected to affect the degree of clonotype sharing among donors.

This sequence originates from a man under 40 in good health. The chain employs TRBV25-1 and TRBJ2-3, and TRBD2 matches 11 of the central bases. What was sequenced was memory CD4+ T cells sorted from blood. The cell subset or site label on this specimen signifies: CD45RA-negative fraction. The sequenced DNA is TGTGCCAGCAGTGACACTAGCGGGAGCGATACGCAGTATTTT. Its protein is CASSDTSGSDTQYF.